These 12 T cell receptor beta chains share one sample of origin, sequenced in a study of a mutant IDH1 vaccine in newly diagnosed glioma (dated by TCRdb to about 2021). Explained via the paper, the time point label denotes: week 23, last vaccination. Each vaccine dose was 300 ug of a 20-mer mutant IDH1 peptide in Montanide, given subcutaneously with topical imiquimod. Library preparation was by the immunoSEQ multiplex PCR assay. Not all clones reach the TCRdb copy of this immuneACCESS table, which keeps in-frame sequences only. Checked studies attribute under half of the gap to unresolved V genes and leave the rest unexplained. This sample comprises tens of thousands of clones, about four fifths of them detected only once. The top ten constitute less than 15% of the sample. Antigen specificity for these receptors is unknown. Sequencing used PBMCs, obtained from a glioma patient whose treatment included an IDH1 peptide vaccine. These receptors originate from a man aged 30 to 39 with glioma.

The V gene is TRBV25-1, the J gene TRBJ2-7; 7 bases are a match to TRBD2. Germline V gene data show CDR1 as MGHDK and CDR2 as SYGVNS. The CDR3 consists of 16 residues. With V trimmed by 1 base and J by 0 bases, 6 bases remained unmatched. The CDR3 spells CASSELGGLPSYEQYF. The CDR3 DNA sequence: TGTGCCAGCAGTGAATTGGGAGGGTTACCCTCCTACGAGCAGTACTTC.

The chain has TRBV6-1 and TRBJ1-5; the D gene is possibly TRBD1 (5 bases). Germline V gene lookup returns CDR1 MNHNS and CDR2 SASEGT. The CDR3 has 15 amino acids. Trimming took off 6 bases at V and 4 bases at J, with 16 bases between the two ends. CDR3 sequence: CASRANQGSNQPQHF. The CDR3 DNA follows: TGTGCCAGCAGGGCGAATCAGGGAAGTAATCAGCCCCAGCATTTT.

J is TRBJ1-1 and V is TRBV15; tentative D call: TRBD1 (6 bases). Per the germline V gene, CDR1 is LNHNV and CDR2 is YYDKDF (reference sequence). The V and J ends lost 3 bases and 4 bases respectively, with 9 bases between them. The CDR3 extends over 13 amino acids. Here the CDR3 DNA reads TGTGCCACCAGCAGGACAGGCGCCACTGAAGCTTTCTTT. It specifies CATSRTGATEAFF.

J is TRBJ1-3 and V is TRBV18, with 11 bases matching TRBD1. The CDR3 has 14 amino acids. Germline V gives CDR1 KGHSH, CDR2 LQKENI. After removal of 6 bases from V and 6 bases from J, the junction contained 4 bases not matched to a gene. Here the CDR3 reads CASSRDRGENTIYF. CDR3 DNA: TGTGCCAGCTCGCGGGACAGGGGGGAAAACACCATATATTTT.

The chain uses TRBV18 and TRBJ1-3; D unresolved. V lost 2 bases to trimming and J lost 4 bases, with 3 bases between them. The V gene's germline CDR1 is KGHSH and CDR2 LQKENI. There are 12 residues in the CDR3. CDR3 nucleotide sequence: TGTGCCAGCTCACCAAGAGGAAACACCATATATTTT. Translating gives CASSPRGNTIYF.

This chain links TRBV5-1 with TRBJ2-1; no clear D gene. The germline V gene encodes CDR1 SGHRS and CDR2 YFSETQ. The CDR3 covers 14 residues. Trimming took off 0 bases at V and 4 bases at J, with 8 bases between the two ends. CDR3 nucleotide sequence: TGCGCCAGCAGCTTGGTTGGGTATTACAATGAGCAGTTCTTC. Translating gives CASSLVGYYNEQFF.

The chain joins TRBV25-1 to TRBJ1-1; a possible D gene is TRBD1 (5 bases). V was trimmed by 10 bases and J by 6 bases, leaving 9 bases between them. Germline-derived CDR1 and CDR2 are MGHDK and SYGVNS. This CDR3 is 10 amino acids long. CDR3 nucleotides: TGTGCCACGCGGGGGGCTGAAGCTTTCTTT. Translation: CATRGAEAFF.

This chain joins TRBV19 and TRBJ2-2; TRBD1 is a possible D gene (6 bases). Trimming left V 5 bases short and J 4 bases short, with 8 bases between. Germline CDR1 is LNHDA and CDR2 is SQIVND (reference sequence). The CDR3 sequence is 13 residues long. The chain's CDR3 is CASSPRGTGELFF. The DNA for the CDR3 is TGTGCCAGTAGTCCCAGGGGCACCGGGGAGCTGTTTTTT.

V usage is TRBV30 and J usage is TRBJ2-1, with a tentative D call TRBD2 (5 bases). The V gene's germline CDR1 is GTSNPN and CDR2 SVGIG (reference sequence). The CDR3 is 13 residues long. V was shortened by 2 bases and J by 9 bases, with 14 bases between the two germline ends. Written as DNA, the CDR3 is TGTGCCTGGAGTCACGGGATCCTGAGTGAGCAGTTCTTC. This codes for CAWSHGILSEQFF.

The chain joins TRBV5-5 to TRBJ2-7, with TRBD2 as a possible D gene (5 bases). The V gene lost 4 bases and the J gene lost 6 bases, with 11 bases spanning the gap. Germline V gene data show CDR1 as SGHKS and CDR2 as YYEKEE (reference sequence). There are 12 residues in the CDR3. The CDR3 coding sequence is TGTGCCAGCAGCCCCGTACGGGGCGAGCAGTACTTC. Protein product: CASSPVRGEQYF.

The rearrangement joins TRBV7-2 to TRBJ1-1; 7 bases map to TRBD1. This CDR3 has 16 amino acids. Looked up from germline, CDR1 is SGHTA and CDR2 is FQGNSA. The J segment lost 5 bases and the V segment lost 5 bases, leaving 14 bases of the junction unmatched. This chain's CDR3 is CASSPQDRRTVTEAFF. The CDR3 bases are TGTGCCAGCAGCCCCCAGGACAGGCGAACTGTAACTGAAGCTTTCTTT. Complete variable domain (other parts from reference TRBV7-2 and TRBJ1-1): GAGVSQSPSNKVTEKGKDVELRCDPISGHTALYWYRQSLGQGLEFLIYFQGNSAPDKSGLPSDRFSAERTGGSVSTLTIQRTQQEDSAVYLCASSPQDRRTVTEAFFGQGTRLTVV.

CDR3: CASSHNRNEQYF. Written as DNA, the CDR3 is TGTGCCAGCAGCCACAACCGGAACGAGCAGTACTTC. The rearrangement joins TRBV4-2 to TRBJ2-7, with D unclear. Trimming shortened V by 3 bases and J by 5 bases, and 8 bases separated the two germline ends. The CDR3 has 12 residues. CDR1 and CDR2 from the germline V gene are LGHNA and YNFKEQ.